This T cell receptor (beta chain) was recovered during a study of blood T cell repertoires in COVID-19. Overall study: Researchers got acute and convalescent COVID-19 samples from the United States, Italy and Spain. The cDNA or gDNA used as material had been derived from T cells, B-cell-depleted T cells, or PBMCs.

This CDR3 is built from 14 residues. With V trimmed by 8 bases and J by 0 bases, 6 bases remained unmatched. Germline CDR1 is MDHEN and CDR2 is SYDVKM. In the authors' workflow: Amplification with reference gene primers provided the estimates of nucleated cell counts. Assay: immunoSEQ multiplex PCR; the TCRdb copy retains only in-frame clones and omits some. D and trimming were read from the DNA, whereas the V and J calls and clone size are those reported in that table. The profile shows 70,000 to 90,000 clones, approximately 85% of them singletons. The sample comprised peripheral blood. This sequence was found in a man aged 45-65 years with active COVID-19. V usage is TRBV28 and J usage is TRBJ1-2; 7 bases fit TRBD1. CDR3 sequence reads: CASRDRETNYGYTF. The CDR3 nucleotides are TGTGCCAGCCGAGACAGGGAAACTAACTATGGCTACACCTTC.